Following are 17 T cell receptor beta chains from one sample sequenced in a study of blood T cell repertoires in COVID-19. Sequenced by immunoSEQ multiplex PCR; TCRdb stores in-frame clones only, minus some. The table shows about 200,000 clones, with around 86% occurring only once. The sequenced sample consisted of peripheral blood. These receptors were obtained from a man aged 40-50 years with acute or convalescent COVID-19.

This chain uses TRBV7-2 with TRBJ1-3, with 7 bases matching TRBD1. CDR1 is SGHTA, CDR2 FQGNSA, per germline. The CDR3 sequence is 16 residues long. The trim removed 5 bases at V and 0 bases at J, leaving 7 bases unmatched. CDR3 coding DNA: TGTGCCAGCAGCAGATCCGGGACAGACTCTGGAAACACCATATATTTT. Protein: CASSRSGTDSGNTIYF.

The chain carries TRBV5-1 and TRBJ2-7; maybe TRBD2 (5 bases). Between the trimmed V and J ends, which lost 0 bases and 4 bases, there was a span of 8 bases. The CDR3 is made up of 13 amino acids. CDR1 is SGHRS and CDR2 is YFSETQ in the germline V gene. CDR3 sequence (DNA): TGCGCCAGCAGCTTGGCCAGGACTTACGAGCAGTACTTC. Amino acid sequence: CASSLARTYEQYF.

As DNA, the CDR3 is TGCAGCGTTGAAGATCTTACAGGGAACTATGGCTACACCTTC. It translates to CSVEDLTGNYGYTF. J is TRBJ1-2 and V is TRBV29-1; a possible D gene is TRBD1 (6 bases). Deletions cut 0 bases from V and 2 bases from J, with 10 bases between. Per germline, CDR1 SQVTM and CDR2 ANQGSEA. The CDR3 runs 14 residues.

V is TRBV2 and J is TRBJ1-5, with D possibly being TRBD1 (5 bases). In germline, CDR1 is SNHLY, CDR2 FYNNEI. There are 13 residues in the CDR3. Trimming left V 7 bases short and J 9 bases short, with 16 bases between. The CDR3 coding sequence is TGTGCCAGCACTCAAATCCAGACAGCGCCCCAGCATTTT. Translating it yields CASTQIQTAPQHF. Using reference TRBV2 and TRBJ1-5 for the parts outside the CDR3, the full variable domain is EPEVTQTPSHQVTQMGQEVILRCVPISNHLYFYWYRQILGQKVEFLVSFYNNEISEKSEIFDDQFSVERPDGSNFTLKIRSTKLEDSAMYFCASTQIQTAPQHFGDGTRLSIL.

V usage is TRBV2 and J usage is TRBJ1-6; D uncertain. V was cut by 2 bases and J by 8 bases, with 10 bases left in between. The germline CDR1 and CDR2 sequences are SNHLY and FYNNEI. The CDR3 consists of 14 residues. The DNA for the CDR3 is TGTGCCAGCAGTGAAAGGGCGGGGTATTCACCCCTCCACTTT. Its protein is CASSERAGYSPLHF.

The chain has TRBV5-8 and TRBJ2-1, with 10 bases aligning to TRBD2. V was clipped by 0 bases and J by 1 base; unmatched bases: 4. Germline V gene sequence: CDR1 SGHTS, CDR2 YDEGEE. CDR3 length: 17 residues. CDR3 bases: TGTGCCAGCAGCTTGGAACTAGCGGGGCTTTCCTACAATGAGCAGTTCTTC. Translation: CASSLELAGLSYNEQFF.

The chain joins TRBV21-1 to TRBJ2-4; the DNA was not used to check the table's D call, TRBD1. TRBV21-1 is designated a pseudogene. CDR3 length: 16 residues. CDR3 in amino acids: CASTDRGQAAKNIQYF. The CDR3 nucleotides are TGTGCCAGCACCGACAGGGGGCAGGCGGCCAAAAACATTCAGTACTTC.

This clone was detected only a few times. The chain combines TRBV7-9 with TRBJ1-3, with D maybe TRBD1 (5 bases). Germline V gives CDR1 SEHNR, CDR2 FQNEAQ (reference sequence). Trimming pared 3 bases from V and 0 bases from J, leaving 9 bases between. This CDR3 is built from 15 residues. The CDR3 bases are TGTGCCAGCAGCTTGGGGCCGGGCTCTGGAAACACCATATATTTT. Protein product: CASSLGPGSGNTIYF.

This clone was seen only once. The chain carries TRBV7-2 and TRBJ2-6; 7 nucleotides align to TRBD1. Trimming removed 4 bases from V and 3 bases from J; junction bases left unmatched: 9. From germline, CDR1 is SGHTA and CDR2 FQGNSA. CDR3 length: 17 residues. CDR3 sequence reads: CASSSEPRGLGANVLTF. The CDR3 bases are TGTGCCAGCAGCTCCGAACCTAGGGGGCTTGGGGCCAACGTCCTGACTTTC.

This chain links TRBV5-4 with TRBJ1-4; D is ambiguous. Trimming stripped 4 bases from V and 7 bases from J, with 14 bases between. CDR3 length: 14 residues. Germline values: CDR1 SGHNT, CDR2 YYREEE (reference sequence). In DNA, the CDR3 is TGTGCCAGCAGCCCCGGTGGGAGTGGTGAAAAACTGTTTTTT. Residues: CASSPGGSGEKLFF. The complete variable domain, with remaining parts taken from reference TRBV5-4 and TRBJ1-4, reads ETGVTQSPTHLIKTRGQQVTLRCSSQSGHNTVSWYQQALGQGPQFIFQYYREEENGRGNFPPRFSGLQFPNYSSELNVNALELDDSALYLCASSPGGSGEKLFFGSGTQLSVL.

The V gene is TRBV6-5, the J gene TRBJ1-1; D uncertain. Germline assignment: CDR1 MNHEY and CDR2 SVGAGI. V lost 9 bases, J lost 0 bases, and 14 bases lay in between. The CDR3 is 14 residues long. CDR3 residues: CASSQTFMNTEAFF. CDR3 coding DNA: TGTGCCAGTTCACAAACCTTTATGAACACTGAAGCTTTCTTT.

This clone was detected once. The CDR3 is CASSWTGAKNIQYF. The CDR3 coding sequence is TGTGCCAGCAGCTGGACAGGGGCCAAAAACATTCAGTACTTC. The V and J genes are TRBV5-6 and TRBJ2-4, with 8 bases that match TRBD1. This CDR3 region has 14 residues. Looked up from germline, CDR1 is SGHDT and CDR2 is YYEEEE. With V trimmed by 3 bases and J by 1 base, 0 bases remained unmatched. Looking up the rest from reference TRBV5-6 and TRBJ2-4 gives the full variable domain: DAGVTQSPTHLIKTRGQQVTLRCSPKSGHDTVSWYQQALGQGPQFIFQYYEEEERQRGNFPDRFSGHQFPNYSSELNVNALLLGDSALYLCASSWTGAKNIQYFGAGTRLSVL.

This clone occurred once. The rearrangement links TRBV12-3 or TRBV12-4 to TRBJ1-1, with TRBD1 matching 7 bases. The length of the CDR3 is 12 residues. J was trimmed by 10 bases and V by 6 bases; bases with no gene match: 8. This CDR3 reads CASSGDRVTAFF. The CDR3 coding sequence is TGTGCCAGCAGCGGTGACAGGGTTACAGCTTTCTTT.

The count of this clone is one. V gene TRBV30 combines with J gene TRBJ2-7; TRBD1 is a possible D gene (6 bases). Trimming removed 2 bases at V and 4 bases at J, with 15 bases between. The germline CDR1 and CDR2 sequences are GTSNPN and SVGIG (reference sequence). The CDR3 spans 14 residues. The CDR3 nucleotides read TGTGCCTGGAGTAGAAAGCAGGGGCAGTACGAGCAGTACTTC. It yields the protein CAWSRKQGQYEQYF.

CDR3 in DNA: TGTGCCAGCAGTTTAGTTGGGGGGAGGTGGGGTTCACCCCTCCACTTT. It encodes CASSLVGGRWGSPLHF. This chain connects TRBV27 to TRBJ1-6, with D perhaps TRBD1 (5 bases). This CDR3 has 16 residues. Germline CDR1 is MNHEY and CDR2 is SMNVEV (reference sequence). Trimming shortened V by 2 bases and J by 9 bases, and 17 bases separated the two germline ends.

The chain recombines TRBV5-1 with TRBJ2-3, with D perhaps TRBD2 (6 bases). The CDR3 is 14 residues long. The V end lost 3 bases, the J end lost 6 bases, and 14 bases lay between the germline ends. Germline CDR1 reads SGHRS; CDR2 reads YFSETQ. The CDR3 protein is CASSSAPSVDTQYF. The CDR3 DNA follows: TGCGCCAGCAGCTCCGCTCCTAGCGTCGATACGCAGTATTTT.

The chain is built from TRBV6-2 or TRBV6-3 and TRBJ1-2, with TRBD1 matching 7 bases. The CDR3 totals 15 residues. The V segment lost 0 bases and the J segment 4 bases; nucleotides outside the gene matches: 5. Germline V gives CDR1 MNHEY, CDR2 SVGEGT. The CDR3 DNA follows: TGTGCCAGCAGTTACTCTTCCAGGGGGAGCTATGGCTACACCTTC. It translates to CASSYSSRGSYGYTF.